A selection of T cell receptor beta chains follows, all from one sample in a study of radiotherapy plus CTLA-4 blockade in lung cancer. Clones were sequenced by immunoSEQ multiplex PCR, and TCRdb holds only the in-frame ones, with some missing. The sample yields 120,000 or so clones, just under 90% seen once. The sequenced sample was peripheral blood, obtained from a patient treated with radiotherapy plus ipilimumab. The receptor source for this set is a human donor with non-small cell lung cancer that progressed on radiotherapy plus ipilimumab. Each CDR3 is given with its conserved first and last residue. The D gene is left open where the match is weak. Clone size is not always given. Where it is, it says once, few, many or a class for expanded clones.

v_call	j_call	d_call	clone_size	cdr3_aa	cdr3_nt
TRBV11-2	TRBJ2-2	.	.	CASSPSGGTGELFF	TGTGCCAGCAGCCCCTCCGGCGGCACCGGGGAGCTGTTTTTT
TRBV27	TRBJ2-2	.	.	CASRERAPHLNTGELFF	TGTGCCAGCAGAGAAAGGGCCCCACATCTAAACACCGGGGAGCTGTTTTTT
TRBV27	TRBJ1-1	TRBD1	.	CASSSLGQGRTEAFF	TGTGCCAGCAGTTCCCTCGGACAGGGGAGAACTGAAGCTTTCTTT
TRBV7-9	TRBJ2-5	.	once	CASSLEAPWETQYF	TGTGCCAGCAGCTTAGAGGCCCCATGGGAGACCCAGTACTTC
TRBV5-1	TRBJ1-1	.	.	CASNSRGGNTEAFF	TGCGCCAGCAACTCCAGGGGCGGTAACACTGAAGCTTTCTTT
TRBV7-2	TRBJ2-2	.	.	CASSPQGRRGGELFF	TGTGCCAGCAGCCCCCAGGGGCGGAGGGGCGGGGAGCTGTTTTTT
TRBV15	TRBJ2-1	.	few	CATSRDPYNEQFF	TGTGCCACCAGCAGAGATCCGTACAATGAGCAGTTCTTC
TRBV6-1	TRBJ2-1	TRBD2	.	CASSPSGRYYNEQFF	TGTGCCAGCAGTCCTAGCGGGAGATACTACAATGAGCAGTTCTTC
TRBV19	TRBJ1-5	.	.	CASSILDQPQHF	TGTGCCAGTAGTATATTGGATCAGCCCCAGCATTTT
TRBV19	TRBJ1-2	.	.	CASLSGTGASNYGYTF	TGTGCCTCCCTCTCGGGCACAGGCGCTTCTAACTATGGCTACACCTTC
TRBV30	TRBJ1-5	TRBD1	.	CAWSGTGGQPQHF	TGTGCCTGGAGCGGGACAGGGGGCCAGCCCCAGCATTTT
TRBV29-1	TRBJ2-2	TRBD2	.	CSVEELVAGAPAGELFF	TGCAGCGTTGAAGAGTTGGTAGCGGGAGCCCCTGCCGGGGAGCTGTTTTTT
TRBV15	TRBJ1-2	.	.	CATSRGGLRSGYTF	TGTGCCACCAGCAGAGGAGGACTGAGGAGTGGCTACACCTTC
TRBV6-6	TRBJ1-5	.	.	CASSYSEYSNQPQHF	TGTGCCAGCAGTTACTCGGAGTATAGCAATCAGCCCCAGCATTTT
TRBV7-2	TRBJ1-1	.	.	CASSRQENTEAFF	TGTGCCAGCAGTCGACAGGAGAACACTGAAGCTTTCTTT
TRBV2	TRBJ2-5	.	.	CATTDQARLEETQYF	TGTGCCACCACGGACCAAGCGAGGTTGGAAGAGACCCAGTACTTC
TRBV11-3	TRBJ1-1	TRBD1	.	CASSLVRATGTEAFF	TGTGCCAGCAGCTTAGTTCGCGCGACAGGGACAGAAGCTTTCTTT
TRBV5-8	TRBJ2-7	.	.	CASRQVGEQYF	TGTGCCAGCAGGCAAGTGGGGGAGCAGTACTTC
TRBV28	TRBJ2-1	.	.	CASSLWDSTEGGDKEQFF	TGTGCCAGCAGTTTATGGGACTCGACTGAGGGCGGGGACAAGGAGCAGTTCTTC
TRBV10-2	TRBJ1-1	.	few	CASKGPREAFF	TGCGCCAGCAAGGGGCCACGAGAAGCTTTCTTT
TRBV7-2	TRBJ2-3	.	once	CASSLGGTSTDTQYF	TGTGCCAGCAGCTTAGGAGGGACTAGCACAGATACGCAGTATTTT
TRBV29-1	TRBJ2-5	TRBD1	once	CSVENQGARETQYF	TGCAGCGTTGAAAACCAGGGGGCGAGGGAGACCCAGTACTTC
TRBV12-5	TRBJ2-7	.	.	CASGSGFPEQYF	TGTGCTAGTGGTTCGGGGTTTCCCGAGCAGTACTTC
TRBV5-1	TRBJ1-1	.	.	CASSVSPPGRSGLGEAFF	TGCGCCAGCAGCGTGAGCCCCCCAGGGCGCTCAGGTCTGGGTGAAGCTTTCTTT
TRBV21-1	TRBJ1-2	.	.	CATERRDRGRYYGYTF	TGTGCCACCGAGCGGCGGGACAGGGGGCGCTACTATGGCTACACCTTC
TRBV7-9	TRBJ2-3	TRBD1	.	CASSAASQGAPDTQYF	TGTGCCAGCAGCGCAGCCTCCCAGGGGGCACCAGATACGCAGTATTTT
TRBV6-5	TRBJ1-5	.	.	CASSWTPGQPQHF	TGTGCCAGCAGTTGGACACCAGGGCAGCCCCAGCATTTT
TRBV27	TRBJ1-1	.	.	CASSLSKRGNSEAFF	TGTGCCAGCAGTTTATCGAAAAGGGGGAACTCTGAAGCTTTCTTT
TRBV6-1	TRBJ1-2	.	.	CASSALSGEYGYTF	TGTGCCAGCAGTGCACTATCAGGGGAGTATGGCTACACCTTC